What follows are 32 T cell receptor beta chains derived from one specimen sequenced in a study of blood T cell repertoires in COVID-19. The protocol was immunoSEQ multiplex PCR, while the TCRdb copy is restricted to in-frame clones and leaves out a portion. The sample contains some 400,000 clones, around 90% of which appear only once. The sequencing input was peripheral blood. The origin of the receptors is a man younger than 35 with active or convalescent COVID-19.

The J gene is TRBJ2-7, the V gene TRBV5-3; 7 bases are shared with TRBD1. TRBV5-3 belongs to the ORF category, with a function that is uncertain. V lost 4 bases, J lost 5 bases, and 18 bases stayed unmatched. This CDR3 is built from 17 residues. The CDR3 DNA reads as TGTGCCAGAAGCCCAGTTTGCCTAGACAGGGCCGCCGACGAGCAGTACTTC. This encodes CARSPVCLDRAADEQYF.

The rearrangement links TRBV5-1 to TRBJ1-3; D may be TRBD1 (6 bases). From germline, CDR1 is SGHRS and CDR2 YFSETQ. V shed 0 bases and J shed 2 bases, with 9 bases lying between them. This CDR3 spans 15 amino acids. As DNA, the CDR3 is TGCGCCAGCAGCTTGGGGACAGTTCCTGGAAACACCATATATTTT. Amino acids: CASSLGTVPGNTIYF.

In this sample, this clone turned up once. The V and J genes are TRBV27 and TRBJ1-2; TRBD1 matches 7 bases. The CDR3 sequence is 13 residues long. V trimming: 6 bases; J trimming: 4 bases; junction bases outside the gene matches: 5. CDR1 MNHEY and CDR2 SMNVEV come from the germline V gene (reference sequence). The DNA for the CDR3 is TGTGCCAGCAGCGAACGGGACAGCTATGGCTACACCTTC. It encodes CASSERDSYGYTF.

The chain couples TRBV24-1 to TRBJ1-1; D remains unclear. V was trimmed by 3 bases and J by 1 base, leaving 11 bases between them. The CDR3 is made up of 15 amino acids. Germline V lookup: CDR1 KGHDR, CDR2 SFDVKD. CDR3 DNA sequence: TGTGCCACCAGTGATGGCAACGTGAAGAACACTGAAGCTTTCTTT. As protein: CATSDGNVKNTEAFF.

The genes are TRBV7-3 and TRBJ1-6; 7 bases map to TRBD1. The germline V gene has CDR1 SGHTA and CDR2 FQGTGA. V gave up 6 bases and J gave up 11 bases; unmatched junction bases: 13. The CDR3 runs 15 residues. CDR3 in amino acids: CASRVGQALFAPLHF. As DNA, the CDR3 is TGTGCCAGCAGAGTAGGACAGGCCCTTTTTGCACCCCTCCACTTT.

V usage is TRBV7-2 and J usage is TRBJ1-6; D ambiguous. Trimming cost V 5 bases and J 1 base, with 6 bases left between them. CDR3 length: 14 residues. Germline CDR1 SGHTA, CDR2 FQGNSA. The CDR3 DNA reads TGTGCCAGCAGCGGGAGGTCCTATAATTCACCCCTCCACTTT. Translated, it gives CASSGRSYNSPLHF.

V usage is TRBV9 and J usage is TRBJ2-1, with 16 positions matching TRBD2. The CDR3 is 24 residues long. Germline CDR1 and CDR2: SGDLS and YYNGEE. Germline trimming cut 1 base from V and 6 bases from J; bases unmatched to any gene: 25. CDR3 region: CASSVTDPGSGTSGRVSVFNEQFF. Written as DNA, the CDR3 is TGTGCCAGCAGCGTAACGGATCCGGGGTCAGGGACTAGCGGGAGGGTATCGGTTTTCAATGAGCAGTTCTTC.

The rearrangement links TRBV7-6 to TRBJ1-1; a weak D match, TRBD1 (5 bases). Trimming left V 5 bases short and J 0 bases short, with 10 bases between. The germline gives CDR1 SGHVS, CDR2 FNYEAQ. The CDR3 spans 14 residues. CDR3 loop: CASSPTGLNTEAFF. The CDR3, as DNA: TGTGCCAGCAGCCCAACAGGATTGAACACTGAAGCTTTCTTT.

V usage is TRBV4-1 and J usage is TRBJ2-7; 8 bases are shared with TRBD1. V lost 2 bases and J lost 0; bases outside the gene matches: 6. This CDR3 is 16 amino acids long. Germline CDR1 reads MGHRA; CDR2 reads YSYEKL. The CDR3 DNA sequence: TGCGCCAGCAGCCAACCTCGACAGGGGAGCTCCTACGAGCAGTACTTC. This sequence encodes CASSQPRQGSSYEQYF.

The J gene is TRBJ1-2, the V gene TRBV12-3 or TRBV12-4; 9 positions match TRBD1. The CDR3 loop spans 12 amino acids. V shed 6 bases and J 6 bases; nucleotides not matched to a gene: 2. CDR3 region: CASRTGGNGYTF. CDR3 sequence (DNA): TGTGCCAGCAGGACAGGGGGAAATGGCTACACCTTC.

This sequence joins TRBV2 and TRBJ1-2; D is undetermined. CDR1 and CDR2 (germline): SNHLY, FYNNEI. Trimming shortened V by 2 bases and J by 8 bases, and 9 bases separated the two germline ends. The CDR3 has 12 residues. This CDR3 is CASSERAGGYTF. As DNA, the CDR3 is TGTGCCAGCAGTGAACGGGCGGGAGGCTACACCTTC.

The CDR3 DNA is TGCGCCAGCAGCTCGGGGGAAACAGGAGCAGGCTATAATTCACCCCTCCACTTT. Translating gives CASSSGETGAGYNSPLHF. The V gene is TRBV5-1, the J gene TRBJ1-6; TRBD1 is a possible D gene (5 bases). This CDR3 comprises 18 residues. V was shortened by 3 bases and J by 3 bases, with 19 bases between the two germline ends. The germline V gene has CDR1 SGHRS and CDR2 YFSETQ.

This chain connects TRBV7-6 to TRBJ2-1, with 11 bases fitting TRBD2. Germline assignment: CDR1 SGHVS and CDR2 FNYEAQ. This CDR3 region has 17 residues. The V segment lost 2 bases and the J segment 0 bases; nucleotides outside the gene matches: 3. CDR3 sequence (DNA): TGTGCCAGCAGCTTATTTACTAGCGGGGGCTCCTACAATGAGCAGTTCTTC. This encodes CASSLFTSGGSYNEQFF.

The chain uses TRBV5-1 and TRBJ1-4; D might be TRBD1 (6 bases). V shed 5 bases and J shed 4 bases, with 18 bases lying between them. Per the germline V gene, CDR1 is SGHRS and CDR2 is YFSETQ. The CDR3 is made up of 16 amino acids. Here the CDR3 DNA reads TGCGCCAGCAGACAGAACCTGGGGGCGATTAATGAAAAACTGTTTTTT. Its translation is CASRQNLGAINEKLFF.

The gene calls are TRBV6-5 and TRBJ2-3, with D maybe TRBD1 (6 bases). Trimming took off 6 bases at V and 0 bases at J, with 13 bases between the two ends. The V gene's germline CDR1 is MNHEY and CDR2 SVGAGI. CDR3 size: 15 residues. The CDR3 loop reads CASSGQRSSTDTQYF. The DNA of the CDR3 is TGTGCCAGCAGCGGACAGAGATCTAGCACAGATACGCAGTATTTT.

The chain employs TRBV7-8 and TRBJ2-2; TRBD1 matches 7 bases. Germline V gene lookup returns CDR1 SGHVS and CDR2 FQNEAQ. The CDR3 covers 15 residues. V lost 7 bases, J lost 7 bases, and 12 bases stayed unmatched. The CDR3 here is CASKSSRGIGGELFF. The DNA for the CDR3 is TGTGCCAGCAAATCAAGCAGGGGGATTGGCGGGGAGCTGTTTTTT.

The chain recombines TRBV9 with TRBJ2-1; TRBD2 matches 10 bases. Germline CDR1 reads SGDLS; CDR2 reads YYNGEE. The CDR3 is 15 residues long. The J segment lost 4 bases and the V segment lost 3 bases, leaving 4 bases of the junction unmatched. The CDR3 is CASSAGLAVYNEQFF. The DNA of the CDR3 is TGTGCCAGCAGCGCAGGACTAGCGGTATACAATGAGCAGTTCTTC.

This chain connects TRBV6-5 to TRBJ1-2; no clear D gene. The ends were cut back, 3 bases at V and 4 bases at J, with 18 bases in the middle. Germline lookup yields CDR1 MNHEY and CDR2 SVGAGI. The CDR3 sequence is 16 residues long. CDR3 coding DNA: TGTGCCAGCAGTTATAGCGCATCTGGGTTCGGCTATGGCTACACCTTC. It is translated as CASSYSASGFGYGYTF.

The chain recombines TRBV28 with TRBJ2-1; 8 bases fit TRBD2. This CDR3 has 16 residues. Trimming at V came to 6 bases and at J to 4 bases, leaving 11 bases not matched to a gene. CDR1 and CDR2 from the germline V gene are MDHEN and SYDVKM. The CDR3 region has the DNA TGTGCCAGCAGAGAATTTAGCGGGGCGAGTTACAATGAGCAGTTCTTC. Amino acid sequence: CASREFSGASYNEQFF.

The rearrangement uses TRBV5-5 and TRBJ2-7; perhaps TRBD2 as D (6 bases). Per germline, CDR1 SGHKS and CDR2 YYEKEE (reference sequence). CDR3 length: 15 amino acids. V was shortened by 3 bases and J by 0 bases, with 13 bases between the two germline ends. CDR3 region: CASSSGLSSSYEQYF. The CDR3, as DNA: TGTGCCAGCAGCTCGGGACTGTCGAGCTCCTACGAGCAGTACTTC.

The rearrangement uses TRBV7-2 and TRBJ1-2; D is unresolved. Trimming left V 0 bases short and J 8 bases short, with 10 bases between. Germline V CDR1 and CDR2: SGHTA, FQGNSA. The CDR3 has 13 amino acids. CDR3 DNA: TGTGCCAGCAGCTTAGCCGGAGCCAGCGGCTACACCTTC. Amino acids: CASSLAGASGYTF. Variable domain in full (rest from reference TRBV7-2 and TRBJ1-2): GAGVSQSPSNKVTEKGKDVELRCDPISGHTALYWYRQSLGQGLEFLIYFQGNSAPDKSGLPSDRFSAERTGGSVSTLTIQRTQQEDSAVYLCASSLAGASGYTFGSGTRLTVV.

This chain connects TRBV11-2 to TRBJ2-7, with D possibly matching TRBD2 (6 bases). The CDR3 runs 11 residues. Germline CDR1 and CDR2: SGHAT and FQNNGV. V was clipped by 2 bases and J by 9 bases, with 8 bases between them. The CDR3 DNA sequence: TGTGCCAGCAGCTTAATGGAGGGGCAGTACTTC. It translates to CASSLMEGQYF.

This clone has only one observation. The chain is built from TRBV6-5 and TRBJ1-4, with no clear D. CDR1 is MNHEY, CDR2 SVGAGI, per germline. V gave up 7 bases and J gave up 6 bases, with 9 bases separating them. CDR3 length: 12 residues. The CDR3 region has the DNA TGTGCCAGCATCTCGAGGGATGAAAAACTGTTTTTT. Its protein product is CASISRDEKLFF.

This clone appeared once. The genes are TRBV5-4 and TRBJ1-2, with TRBD1 identical over 9 bases. The CDR3 is made up of 14 amino acids. The V and J ends lost 4 bases and 8 bases, in that order; junction bases with no gene match: 9. CDR1 and CDR2 from the germline V gene are SGHNT and YYREEE (reference sequence). Here the CDR3 DNA reads TGTGCCAGCAGCGCACAACAGGGGGCGTGGGGCTACACCTTC. Translated: CASSAQQGAWGYTF.

This chain joins TRBV4-3 and TRBJ2-1, with no clear D. The CDR3 is 16 amino acids. Germline CDR1 is LGHNA and CDR2 is YSLEER. Trimming pared 0 bases from V and 1 base from J, leaving 10 bases between. The DNA for the CDR3 is TGCGCCAGCAGCCAAGATTTGGTTACATCCTACAATGAGCAGTTCTTC. Translated, it gives CASSQDLVTSYNEQFF.

To note about this clone: Other nucleotide sequences in the sample specify the same CDR3. The rearrangement links TRBV28 to TRBJ1-1; D not resolved. The germline V gene encodes CDR1 MDHEN and CDR2 SYDVKM. V was clipped by 6 bases and J by 1 base, with 6 bases between them. This CDR3 comprises 12 residues. The CDR3 sequence: CASSSGNTEAFF. The CDR3 coding sequence is TGTGCCAGCAGCTCAGGGAACACTGAAGCTTTCTTT. Together with reference TRBV28 and TRBJ1-1, the CDR3 gives the full variable domain: DVKVTQSSRYLVKRTGEKVFLECVQDMDHENMFWYRQDPGLGLRLIYFSYDVKMKEKGDIPEGYSVSREKKERFSLILESASTNQTSMYLCASSSGNTEAFFGQGTRLTVV.

The rearrangement links TRBV27 to TRBJ2-6; 9 nucleotides align to TRBD1. Germline V gene data show CDR1 as MNHEY and CDR2 as SMNVEV (reference sequence). V lost 2 bases to trimming and J lost 0 bases; unmatched junction nucleotides: 5. The CDR3 totals 18 residues. The CDR3 coding sequence is TGTGCCAGCAGTTTAGGGACAGGGACCTCCTCTGGGGCCAACGTCCTGACTTTC. Its translation: CASSLGTGTSSGANVLTF.

The sample holds one count of this clone. This sequence joins TRBV5-1 and TRBJ2-1; TRBD1 matches at 8 bases. The V segment lost 4 bases and the J segment 5 bases; nucleotides outside the gene matches: 8. The CDR3 spans 15 residues. Germline CDR1 SGHRS, CDR2 YFSETQ. The DNA of the CDR3 is TGCGCCAGCAGCCAAGGACAGGGTGGCAACAATGAGCAGTTCTTC. Its protein is CASSQGQGGNNEQFF.

The gene calls are TRBV19 and TRBJ2-5; D is possibly TRBD2 (6 bases). Germline CDR1 and CDR2: LNHDA and SQIVND (reference sequence). The CDR3 spans 14 residues. V gave up 4 bases and J gave up 3 bases, with 12 bases separating them. For the CDR3, the DNA is TGTGCCAGTAGTACAAGGGACTGGGAAGAGACCCAGTACTTC. Encoded protein: CASSTRDWEETQYF.

The genes are TRBV7-2 and TRBJ1-5; 7 nucleotides align to TRBD1. Germline values: CDR1 SGHTA, CDR2 FQGNSA. V was pared by 5 bases and J by 4 bases, with 5 bases of the junction left unmatched. This CDR3 contains 14 residues. In DNA form, the CDR3 reads TGTGCCAGCAGCCCCGACAGGGCAAATCAGCCCCAGCATTTT. Residues: CASSPDRANQPQHF.

The V call is TRBV6-5, the J call TRBJ2-2; 7 bases map to TRBD1. Germline V gene sequence: CDR1 MNHEY, CDR2 SVGAGI. The CDR3 spans 14 residues. V was pared by 6 bases and J by 4 bases, with 5 bases of the junction left unmatched. Written as DNA, the CDR3 is TGTGCCAGCAGGGACCAGGGGGTCACCGGGGAGCTGTTTTTT. The encoded protein is CASRDQGVTGELFF.

This clone appeared a single time. This chain joins TRBV7-3 and TRBJ2-3; 8 nucleotides align to TRBD1. The CDR3 spans 14 residues. Germline values: CDR1 SGHTA, CDR2 FQGTGA. The J segment lost 4 bases and the V segment lost 3 bases, leaving 3 bases of the junction unmatched. CDR3 nucleotides: TGTGCCAGCAGCTTCCAGGGGGCCCCAGATACGCAGTATTTT. This gives the protein CASSFQGAPDTQYF.